These 30 T cell receptor beta chains were all obtained from the same sample, sequenced in a study of radiation and T cells in renal cell carcinoma. Time point: blood 4 weeks post-SBRT, at nephrectomy. Treatment described: 15 Gy SBRT to primary tumor, nephrectomy 4 weeks later. The data were produced by immunoSEQ multiplex PCR, yet TCRdb's version contains in-frame clones alone and is incomplete. This sample carries 130,000 to 150,000 clones, around 88% of them seen once, and the ten largest clones take about 17%. The source was blood, collected from a patient whose treatment included radiotherapy and nephrectomy. These receptors were taken from a woman aged 50 to 65 with renal cell carcinoma.

V gene TRBV7-9 combines with J gene TRBJ2-3; perhaps TRBD1 as D (5 bases). Germline V CDR1 and CDR2: SEHNR, FQNEAQ (reference sequence). The CDR3 runs 15 residues. Trimming left V 9 bases short and J 3 bases short, with 19 bases between. CDR3 nucleotide sequence: TGTGCCAGAACCATGGCAGGGATTCGTACAGATACGCAGTATTTT. It encodes CARTMAGIRTDTQYF.

The gene calls are TRBV9 and TRBJ1-4; D gene uncertain. V lost 3 bases to trimming and J lost 8 bases, with 14 bases between them. Germline V gene data show CDR1 as SGDLS and CDR2 as YYNGEE. CDR3 length: 14 residues. The CDR3 is CASSAGWQKEKLFF. The CDR3 nucleotides read TGTGCCAGCAGCGCAGGATGGCAGAAAGAAAAACTGTTTTTT.

The chain couples TRBV7-8 to TRBJ2-1, with TRBD1 identical over 7 bases. In germline, CDR1 is SGHVS, CDR2 FQNEAQ. There are 12 residues in the CDR3. V lost 0 bases to trimming and J lost 13 bases; unmatched junction nucleotides: 3. The CDR3 DNA reads as TGTGCCAGCAGCTTAGCAGGGGGCACTCAGTTCTTC. It encodes CASSLAGGTQFF.

This clone was seen just once. This chain uses TRBV7-8 with TRBJ2-1, with 8 bases fitting TRBD2. CDR3 size: 17 residues. Germline CDR1 is SGHVS and CDR2 is FQNEAQ. V lost 3 bases and J lost 7; bases outside the gene matches: 14. The CDR3 here is CASSLSHPASGYNEQFF. In DNA, the CDR3 is TGTGCCAGCAGCTTGTCCCACCCAGCTAGCGGGTATAATGAGCAGTTCTTC. Together with reference TRBV7-8 and TRBJ2-1, the CDR3 gives the full variable domain: GAGVSQSPRYKVAKRGQDVALRCDPISGHVSLFWYQQALGQGPEFLTYFQNEAQLDKSGLPSDRFFAERPEGSVSTLKIQRTQQEDSAVYLCASSLSHPASGYNEQFFGPGTRLTVL.

The rearrangement links TRBV9 to TRBJ1-4; D is undetermined. V gave up 0 bases and J gave up 2 bases, with 20 bases separating them. The length of the CDR3 is 19 residues. The germline CDR1 and CDR2 sequences are SGDLS and YYNGEE. For the CDR3, the DNA is TGTGCCAGCAGCGTAGCTCTCGGCCTTAGGGCCTATACTAATGAAAAACTGTTTTTT. Its protein product is CASSVALGLRAYTNEKLFF.

V is TRBV7-2 and J is TRBJ1-2; D is undetermined. Germline assignment: CDR1 SGHTA and CDR2 FQGNSA. Trimming removed 1 base from V and 7 bases from J, with 16 bases in between. This CDR3 contains 15 residues. The CDR3 nucleotides are TGTGCCAGCAGCTTAGGGGCGGGATTGATTGGTGGCTACACCTTC. Translated, it gives CASSLGAGLIGGYTF. The whole variable domain, filled in from reference TRBV7-2 and TRBJ1-2, reads GAGVSQSPSNKVTEKGKDVELRCDPISGHTALYWYRQSLGQGLEFLIYFQGNSAPDKSGLPSDRFSAERTGGSVSTLTIQRTQQEDSAVYLCASSLGAGLIGGYTFGSGTRLTVV.

This clone was counted only a few times. The chain combines TRBV5-4 with TRBJ2-5, with TRBD2 matching 7 bases. The germline CDR1 and CDR2 sequences are SGHNT and YYREEE (reference sequence). J gave up 0 bases and V 2 bases, and 4 bases lay outside the gene matches. This CDR3 is built from 15 residues. The CDR3 nucleotides read TGTGCCAGCAGCTTCGGCGGGGGAGACCAAGAGACCCAGTACTTC. This encodes CASSFGGGDQETQYF.

The chain combines TRBV5-5 with TRBJ2-3; possibly TRBD1 or TRBD2 for D (5 bases each). The CDR3 totals 15 residues. V gave up 4 bases and J gave up 6 bases, with 18 bases separating them. The germline V gene has CDR1 SGHKS and CDR2 YYEKEE (reference sequence). The CDR3 DNA sequence: TGTGCCAGCAGCCCGGGGACGATCGTTGGGGATACGCAGTATTTT. Its translation is CASSPGTIVGDTQYF.

The chain combines TRBV30 with TRBJ1-2; 9 bases fit TRBD1. J lost 4 bases, V lost 2 bases, and 2 bases had no gene match. The CDR3 length is 13 residues. Germline V gene data show CDR1 as GTSNPN and CDR2 as SVGIG (reference sequence). The CDR3 nucleotides read TGTGCCTGGAGTACGGGACAGGGCTATGGCTACACCTTC. This codes for CAWSTGQGYGYTF.

The V call is TRBV27, the J call TRBJ2-7; tentative D call: TRBD2 (5 bases). This CDR3 spans 15 amino acids. Deletions cut 1 base from V and 4 bases from J, with 14 bases between. Germline assignment: CDR1 MNHEY and CDR2 SMNVEV (reference sequence). The CDR3 DNA sequence: TGTGCCAGCAGTTTATATTTTGGACTCAATTACGAGCAGTACTTC. Its translation is CASSLYFGLNYEQYF.

The chain combines TRBV7-2 with TRBJ1-2, with 7 bases fitting TRBD1. Per germline, CDR1 SGHTA and CDR2 FQGNSA. The V gene end was trimmed by 0 bases and the J gene end by 8 bases; junction bases not matched to a gene: 9. The CDR3 sequence is 15 residues long. The CDR3: CASSLAIAGGLGYTF. CDR3 nucleotides: TGTGCCAGCAGCTTAGCGATAGCAGGGGGTCTGGGCTACACCTTC. Full variable domain (rest looked up from reference TRBV7-2 and TRBJ1-2): GAGVSQSPSNKVTEKGKDVELRCDPISGHTALYWYRQSLGQGLEFLIYFQGNSAPDKSGLPSDRFSAERTGGSVSTLTIQRTQQEDSAVYLCASSLAIAGGLGYTFGSGTRLTVV.

This clone appeared a few times. The V call is TRBV27, the J call TRBJ1-1; D remains ambiguous. Per the germline V gene, CDR1 is MNHEY and CDR2 is SMNVEV (reference sequence). The CDR3 runs to 12 residues. The V gene lost 3 bases and the J gene lost 5 bases, with 7 bases spanning the gap. The CDR3: CASSFSGTEAFF. The CDR3 DNA follows: TGTGCCAGCAGTTTTAGTGGAACTGAAGCTTTCTTT.

The gene calls are TRBV7-8 and TRBJ2-1, with D possibly matching TRBD1 (6 bases). CDR1 SGHVS and CDR2 FQNEAQ come from the germline V gene. The CDR3 extends over 17 amino acids. V was cut by 3 bases and J by 4 bases, with 19 bases left in between. The CDR3, as DNA: TGTGCCAGCAGCTTTATTAGGGGGACCCCTATTTACAATGAGCAGTTCTTC. It specifies CASSFIRGTPIYNEQFF.

This chain joins TRBV15 and TRBJ2-3; 8 bases agree with TRBD1. With V trimmed by 3 bases and J by 9 bases, 11 bases remained unmatched. The germline gives CDR1 LNHNV, CDR2 YYDKDF (reference sequence). This CDR3 is 15 amino acids long. The CDR3, as DNA: TGTGCCACCAGCAGGGTATCCGGACAGGGTACGACGCAGTATTTT. Translated, it gives CATSRVSGQGTTQYF.

The rearrangement uses TRBV7-2 and TRBJ1-4; no firm D call. CDR1 and CDR2 from the germline V gene are SGHTA and FQGNSA. The CDR3 spans 15 residues. Between the trimmed V and J ends, which lost 4 bases and 4 bases, there was a span of 13 bases. The CDR3 region is CASSSNDGSNEKLFF. The DNA of the CDR3 is TGTGCCAGCAGCTCGAATGACGGGAGTAATGAAAAACTGTTTTTT. Together with reference TRBV7-2 and TRBJ1-4, the CDR3 gives the full variable domain: GAGVSQSPSNKVTEKGKDVELRCDPISGHTALYWYRQSLGQGLEFLIYFQGNSAPDKSGLPSDRFSAERTGGSVSTLTIQRTQQEDSAVYLCASSSNDGSNEKLFFGSGTQLSVL.

The chain carries TRBV4-1 and TRBJ2-5, with TRBD2 matching over 10 bases. CDR3 length: 17 residues. V gave up 4 bases and J gave up 5 bases; unmatched junction bases: 13. The V gene's germline CDR1 is MGHRA and CDR2 YSYEKL. CDR3 sequence (DNA): TGCGCCAGCAGCCCGGGGGCTAGCGGGAGTAGTGGGGAGACCCAGTACTTC. This codes for CASSPGASGSSGETQYF.

The CDR3 region has the DNA TGTGCCAGCAGCTTGAGGGGCTATAATTCACCCCTCCACTTT. As protein: CASSLRGYNSPLHF. The chain combines TRBV5-5 with TRBJ1-6, with D perhaps matching TRBD1 (5 bases). Trimming pared 1 base from V and 3 bases from J, leaving 5 bases between. The CDR3 has 14 residues. Germline V gene data show CDR1 as SGHKS and CDR2 as YYEKEE (reference sequence).

This clone has a single count. The J gene is TRBJ2-5, the V gene TRBV25-1; D possibly matches TRBD1 or TRBD2 (5 bases each). V was trimmed by 4 bases and J by 4 bases, leaving 13 bases between them. This CDR3 comprises 14 residues. Germline CDR1 is MGHDK and CDR2 is SYGVNS. In DNA, the CDR3 is TGTGCCAGCAGTGTATTTAGTGGGACAGAGACCCAGTACTTC. This sequence encodes CASSVFSGTETQYF. Filled out from reference TRBV25-1 and TRBJ2-5, the complete variable domain reads EADIYQTPRYLVIGTGKKITLECSQTMGHDKMYWYQQDPGMELHLIHYSYGVNSTEKGDLSSESTVSRIRTEHFPLTLESARPSHTSQYLCASSVFSGTETQYFGPGTRLLVL.

This chain connects TRBV20-1 to TRBJ1-2; no clear D gene. Trimming pared 6 bases from V and 8 bases from J, leaving 13 bases between. Germline-derived CDR1 and CDR2 are DFQATT and SNEGSKA (reference sequence). There are 11 residues in the CDR3. This CDR3 reads CSAPGVGGYTF. In nucleotides, the CDR3 is TGCAGTGCCCCCGGGGTAGGAGGCTACACCTTC.

This clone appeared a single time. J is TRBJ1-4 and V is TRBV19, with D perhaps matching TRBD1 (5 bases). CDR1 and CDR2 (germline): LNHDA, SQIVND (reference sequence). Trimming shortened V by 4 bases and J by 0 bases, and 9 bases separated the two germline ends. This CDR3 has 15 residues. The CDR3 sequence: CASSRGPATNEKLFF. For the CDR3, the DNA is TGTGCCAGTAGTAGGGGACCGGCAACTAATGAAAAACTGTTTTTT.

This clone was seen a single time. CDR3 in DNA: TGTGCCAGTAGTTCGACACAGGGGTATCAGCCCCAGCATTTT. This encodes CASSSTQGYQPQHF. The V call is TRBV19, the J call TRBJ1-5; 7 bases are a match to TRBD1. V gave up 5 bases and J gave up 5 bases; unmatched junction bases: 6. CDR1 and CDR2 (germline): LNHDA, SQIVND (reference sequence). CDR3 length equals 14 residues.

The chain carries TRBV19 and TRBJ1-5; possible D gene TRBD1, 6 bases. V shed 3 bases and J shed 2 bases, with 8 bases lying between them. The germline gives CDR1 LNHDA, CDR2 SQIVND (reference sequence). The CDR3 is made up of 14 amino acids. CDR3 loop: CASSIRGGNQPQHF. In DNA, the CDR3 is TGTGCCAGTAGTATTAGGGGGGGCAATCAGCCCCAGCATTTT.

The chain couples TRBV28 to TRBJ2-1; 7 positions agree with TRBD1. CDR3 size: 15 residues. Losses at the gene ends were 5 bases for V and 1 base for J; bases not matched to a gene: 5. Germline V CDR1 and CDR2: MDHEN, SYDVKM. In DNA form, the CDR3 reads TGTGCCAGCAGTCACAGGGGTGGGTCCTACAATGAGCAGTTCTTC. Translation: CASSHRGGSYNEQFF.

The rearrangement uses TRBV5-4 and TRBJ1-2; 8 bases fit TRBD1. This CDR3 comprises 12 residues. With V trimmed by 5 bases and J by 3 bases, 0 bases remained unmatched. CDR1 is SGHNT, CDR2 YYREEE, per germline (reference sequence). CDR3 in amino acids: CASRGQDYGYTF. The CDR3 DNA reads TGTGCCAGCAGGGGACAGGACTATGGCTACACCTTC. Combining the CDR3 with reference TRBV5-4 and TRBJ1-2 gives the whole variable domain ETGVTQSPTHLIKTRGQQVTLRCSSQSGHNTVSWYQQALGQGPQFIFQYYREEENGRGNFPPRFSGLQFPNYSSELNVNALELDDSALYLCASRGQDYGYTFGSGTRLTVV.

The chain links TRBV5-4 to TRBJ2-7; D not resolved. The CDR3 extends over 14 amino acids. V was shortened by 1 base and J by 5 bases, with 13 bases between the two germline ends. Germline values: CDR1 SGHNT, CDR2 YYREEE (reference sequence). CDR3 protein: CASSLSVKLHEQYF. The CDR3 DNA reads as TGTGCCAGCAGCTTGTCAGTCAAGCTCCACGAGCAGTACTTC.

This chain connects TRBV11-2 to TRBJ2-1, with TRBD2 as a possible D gene (5 bases). CDR1 SGHAT and CDR2 FQNNGV come from the germline V gene. The CDR3 consists of 13 residues. Trimming shortened V by 3 bases and J by 9 bases, and 12 bases separated the two germline ends. DNA for the CDR3: TGTGCCAGCAGCTTCACGGGGTCGAGTGAGCAGTTCTTC. Translation gives CASSFTGSSEQFF.

The rearrangement joins TRBV19 to TRBJ2-5; D possibly corresponds to TRBD1 (7 bases). This CDR3 has 14 residues. Trimming cost V 4 bases and J 7 bases, with 16 bases left between them. CDR1 LNHDA and CDR2 SQIVND come from the germline V gene (reference sequence). CDR3 residues: CASSKGQLGGTQYF. In DNA form, the CDR3 reads TGTGCCAGTAGTAAGGGACAGCTGGGGGGGACCCAGTACTTC.

This chain joins TRBV14 and TRBJ1-4; TRBD1 agrees at 7 bases. CDR1 SGHDN and CDR2 FVKESK come from the germline V gene. The CDR3 runs to 16 residues. The V and J ends lost 1 base and 4 bases, in that order; junction bases with no gene match: 6. The CDR3: CASSQVPGGDNEKLFF. CDR3 coding DNA: TGTGCCAGCAGCCAAGTGCCAGGGGGAGATAATGAAAAACTGTTTTTT. The variable domain in full, completed from reference TRBV14 and TRBJ1-4, reads EAGVTQFPSHSVIEKGQTVTLRCDPISGHDNLYWYRRVMGKEIKFLLHFVKESKQDESGMPNNRFLAERTGGTYSTLKVQPAELEDSGVYFCASSQVPGGDNEKLFFGSGTQLSVL.

This clone has a single count. The V call is TRBV7-2, the J call TRBJ1-1; D call uncertain. CDR1 SGHTA and CDR2 FQGNSA come from the germline V gene. The ends were cut back, 2 bases at V and 0 bases at J, with 10 bases in the middle. This CDR3 contains 15 residues. Written as DNA, the CDR3 is TGTGCCAGCAGCTTAATGGGTACCCTGAACACTGAAGCTTTCTTT. It translates to CASSLMGTLNTEAFF. Drawing the rest from reference TRBV7-2 and TRBJ1-1, the complete variable domain is GAGVSQSPSNKVTEKGKDVELRCDPISGHTALYWYRQSLGQGLEFLIYFQGNSAPDKSGLPSDRFSAERTGGSVSTLTIQRTQQEDSAVYLCASSLMGTLNTEAFFGQGTRLTVV.

This chain joins TRBV4-2 and TRBJ1-2; TRBD1 aligns across 8 bases. Germline CDR1 and CDR2: LGHNA and YNFKEQ. This CDR3 comprises 15 residues. Losses at the gene ends were 0 bases for V and 7 bases for J; bases not matched to a gene: 7. CDR3 sequence reads: CASSQDPQGAVGYTF. CDR3 bases: TGTGCCAGCAGCCAAGACCCCCAGGGGGCCGTTGGCTACACCTTC.